The clone carrying this TCR beta chain was counted at least ten times. This sample is part of a study of patients and donors after allogeneic stem cell transplantation. TCRdb reanalysed the RT-PCR reads using MiXCR and keeps one entry per CDR3 protein. The table includes some 880,000 distinct CDR3 sequences, 18% detected once. The CDR3 runs to 13 residues. Per germline, CDR1 SQVTM and CDR2 ANQGSEA. V was shortened by 6 bases and J by 5 bases, with 14 bases between the two germline ends. The rearrangement joins TRBV29-1 to TRBJ2-4; the D gene could be TRBD1 or TRBD2 (5 bases each). Sequences were obtained from blood, either unsorted or a sorted T cell fraction (not recorded which). The clonotype originates from a human donor who was either an allogeneic HSCT recipient or a stem cell or donor lymphocyte infusion donor (not recorded which). It is not recorded whose cells these are; they may come from a transplant donor. CDR3 sequence: CSVRGRVENIQYF. The DNA for the CDR3 is TGCAGCGTGAGGGGCAGGGTTGAAAACATTCAGTACTTC.